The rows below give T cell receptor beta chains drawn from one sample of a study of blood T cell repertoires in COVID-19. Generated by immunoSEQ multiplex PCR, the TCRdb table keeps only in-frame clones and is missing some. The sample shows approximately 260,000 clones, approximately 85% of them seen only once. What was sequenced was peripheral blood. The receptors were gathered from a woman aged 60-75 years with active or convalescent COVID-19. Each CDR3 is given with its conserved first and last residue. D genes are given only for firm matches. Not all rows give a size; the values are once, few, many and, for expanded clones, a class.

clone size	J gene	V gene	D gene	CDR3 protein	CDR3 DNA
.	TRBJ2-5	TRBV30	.	CAWSPPHYPLRETQYF	TGTGCCTGGAGTCCCCCCCACTACCCTCTTAGGGAGACCCAGTACTTC
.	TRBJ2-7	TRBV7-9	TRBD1	CASMRTGDYEQYF	TGTGCCAGCATGCGGACAGGGGACTACGAGCAGTACTTC
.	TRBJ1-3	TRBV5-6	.	CASSLASPGNTIYF	TGTGCCAGCAGCCTGGCCTCTCCGGGAAACACCATATATTTT
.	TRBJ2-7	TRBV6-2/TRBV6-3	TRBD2	CASSFGLAGPGEQYF	TGTGCCAGCAGTTTCGGGCTAGCGGGGCCGGGCGAGCAGTACTTC
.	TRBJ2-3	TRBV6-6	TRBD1	CASTRDRTTDTQYF	TGTGCCAGCACCCGGGACAGGACCACAGATACGCAGTATTTT
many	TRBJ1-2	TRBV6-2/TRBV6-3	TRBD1	CASRPPGQGPNYGYTF	TGTGCCAGCAGACCTCCCGGACAGGGACCTAACTATGGCTACACCTTC
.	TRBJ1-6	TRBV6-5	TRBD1	CASSYGQGQYSPLHF	TGTGCCAGCAGTTACGGACAGGGGCAGTATTCACCCCTCCACTTT
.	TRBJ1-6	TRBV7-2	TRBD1	CASSPGTGFYNSPLHF	TGTGCCAGCAGCCCCGGGACAGGCTTCTATAATTCACCCCTCCACTTT
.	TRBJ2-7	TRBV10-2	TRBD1	CASRNTGTGGLEQYF	TGCGCCAGCAGAAACACCGGGACAGGGGGCCTCGAGCAGTACTTC
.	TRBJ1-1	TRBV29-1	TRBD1	CSVGPGQGKTEAFF	TGCAGCGTTGGACCGGGACAGGGGAAGACTGAAGCTTTCTTT
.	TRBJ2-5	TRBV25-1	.	CASSEGLAQETQYF	TGTGCCAGCAGTGAAGGGCTAGCTCAAGAGACCCAGTACTTC
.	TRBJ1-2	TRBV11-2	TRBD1	CASSRQGEGYTF	TGTGCCAGCAGCCGACAGGGAGAAGGCTACACCTTC
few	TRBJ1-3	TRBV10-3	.	CAISGEGVLDTIYF	TGTGCCATCAGTGGTGAAGGGGTCCTAGACACCATATATTTT
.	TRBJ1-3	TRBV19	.	CASSIQDSSSGNTIYF	TGTGCCAGTAGTATCCAAGACAGTTCTTCTGGAAACACCATATATTTT
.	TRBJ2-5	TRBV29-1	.	CSVDRQDLQETQYF	TGCAGCGTTGATAGACAGGACTTGCAAGAGACCCAGTACTTC
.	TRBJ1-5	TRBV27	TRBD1	CASSRQGAGGNQPQHF	TGTGCCAGCAGTCGACAGGGGGCCGGGGGCAATCAGCCCCAGCATTTT
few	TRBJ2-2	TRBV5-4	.	CASSPGTLGELFF	TGTGCCAGCAGCCCTGGGACTCTCGGGGAGCTGTTTTTT
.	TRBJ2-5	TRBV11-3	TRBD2	CASSPGRTSGGGETQYF	TGTGCCAGCAGCCCAGGTCGGACCAGCGGGGGGGGAGAGACCCAGTACTTC
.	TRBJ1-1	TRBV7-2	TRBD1	CASSFLTGVSNTEAFF	TGTGCCAGCAGCTTCCTGACAGGGGTGTCGAACACTGAAGCTTTCTTT
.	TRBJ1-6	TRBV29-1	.	CSVGQGRNSPLHF	TGCAGCGTTGGTCAGGGCAGGAATTCACCCCTCCACTTT
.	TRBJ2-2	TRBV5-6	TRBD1	CASSYMTGGTGELFF	TGTGCCAGCAGCTATATGACAGGGGGGACCGGGGAGCTGTTTTTT
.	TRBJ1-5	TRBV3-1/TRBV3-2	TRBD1	CASSQGQGNQPQHF	TGTGCCAGCAGCCAAGGACAGGGGAATCAGCCCCAGCATTTT
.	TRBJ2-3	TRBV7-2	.	CASSLDYTSTDTQYF	TGTGCCAGCAGCTTAGATTACACCAGCACAGATACGCAGTATTTT
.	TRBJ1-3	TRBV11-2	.	CASSRTGSDGNTIYF	TGTGCCAGCAGCCGTACAGGTTCGGATGGAAACACCATATATTTT
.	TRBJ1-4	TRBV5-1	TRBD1	CASSLWTGVENEKLFF	TGCGCCAGCAGCTTATGGACAGGGGTCGAGAATGAAAAACTGTTTTTT
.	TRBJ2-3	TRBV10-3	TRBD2	CAISELAGRSTDTQYF	TGTGCCATCAGTGAACTAGCGGGGAGGAGTACAGATACGCAGTATTTT
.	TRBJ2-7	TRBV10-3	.	CAISESLGRVYEQYF	TGTGCCATCAGTGAATCCCTGGGCAGGGTCTACGAGCAGTACTTC
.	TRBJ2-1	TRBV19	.	CASSIGGYNEQFF	TGTGCCAGTAGTATAGGCGGCTACAATGAGCAGTTCTTC
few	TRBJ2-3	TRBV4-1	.	CASSQDPSTQYF	TGCGCCAGCAGCCAAGATCCTAGCACGCAGTATTTT
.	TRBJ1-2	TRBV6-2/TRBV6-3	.	CASSYGGSGVLNYGYTF	TGTGCCAGCAGTTACGGCGGTAGCGGGGTACTGAACTATGGCTACACCTTC
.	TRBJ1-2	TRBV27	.	CASRPTSSHYGYTF	TGTGCCAGCAGGCCAACATCTTCTCACTATGGCTACACCTTC
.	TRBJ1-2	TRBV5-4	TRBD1	CASSLGNSGGNGYTF	TGTGCCAGCAGCTTGGGGAATTCAGGGGGTAATGGCTACACCTTC
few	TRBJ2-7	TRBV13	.	CASSYTAWGGVYEQYF	TGTGCCAGCAGCTACACTGCGTGGGGGGGCGTCTACGAGCAGTACTTC
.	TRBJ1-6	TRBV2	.	CASRQGNNSPLHF	TGTGCCAGCAGGCAGGGGAATAATTCACCCCTCCACTTT
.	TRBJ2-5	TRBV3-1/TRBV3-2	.	CASSQDWLARETQYF	TGTGCCAGCAGCCAAGATTGGCTAGCGCGGGAGACCCAGTACTTC
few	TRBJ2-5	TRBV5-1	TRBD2	CASSLNPPRRGWETQYF	TGCGCCAGCAGCTTGAATCCCCCTCGGCGGGGGTGGGAGACCCAGTACTTC
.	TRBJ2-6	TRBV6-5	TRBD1	CASGRGQSGANVLTF	TGTGCCAGCGGCAGGGGGCAGAGTGGGGCCAACGTCCTGACTTTC
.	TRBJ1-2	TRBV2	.	CASTEQGDYTF	TGTGCCAGCACAGAACAGGGAGACTACACCTTC
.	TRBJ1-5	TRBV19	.	CASSIGGRSNQPQHF	TGTGCCAGTAGTATAGGTGGGCGTAGCAATCAGCCCCAGCATTTT
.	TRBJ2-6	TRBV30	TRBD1	CAGTTGFPSGANVLTF	TGTGCCGGGACGACAGGGTTCCCCTCTGGGGCCAACGTCCTGACTTTC
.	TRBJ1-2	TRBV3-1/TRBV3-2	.	CASSDGGYGYTF	TGTGCCAGCAGCGACGGGGGCTATGGCTACACCTTC
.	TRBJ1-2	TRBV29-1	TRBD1	CSVEDKRTGVYGYTF	TGCAGCGTTGAAGATAAAAGGACAGGGGTTTATGGCTACACCTTC
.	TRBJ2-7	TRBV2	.	CASAYWGVSYEQYF	TGTGCCAGCGCTTATTGGGGGGTTTCCTACGAGCAGTACTTC
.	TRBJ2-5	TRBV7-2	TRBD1	CASRQQGAATETQYF	TGTGCCAGTAGACAACAGGGGGCGGCGACTGAGACCCAGTACTTC
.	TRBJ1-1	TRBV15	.	CATSRDREVNTEAFF	TGTGCCACCAGCAGAGATCGTGAGGTAAACACTGAAGCTTTCTTT
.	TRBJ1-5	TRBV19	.	CASSTGFGYSNQPQHF	TGTGCCAGTAGTACAGGGTTCGGGTATAGCAATCAGCCCCAGCATTTT
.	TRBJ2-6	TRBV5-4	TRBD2	CASSLEPGGSGANVLTF	TGTGCCAGCAGCTTGGAACCGGGGGGCTCTGGGGCCAACGTCCTGACTTTC
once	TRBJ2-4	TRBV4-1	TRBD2	CASSQGRSGGLAKNIQYF	TGCGCCAGCAGCCAAGGGAGAAGCGGGGGGCTAGCCAAAAACATTCAGTACTTC
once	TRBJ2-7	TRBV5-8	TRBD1	CASSLWDSYEQYF	TGTGCCAGCAGCCTGTGGGACAGCTACGAGCAGTACTTC